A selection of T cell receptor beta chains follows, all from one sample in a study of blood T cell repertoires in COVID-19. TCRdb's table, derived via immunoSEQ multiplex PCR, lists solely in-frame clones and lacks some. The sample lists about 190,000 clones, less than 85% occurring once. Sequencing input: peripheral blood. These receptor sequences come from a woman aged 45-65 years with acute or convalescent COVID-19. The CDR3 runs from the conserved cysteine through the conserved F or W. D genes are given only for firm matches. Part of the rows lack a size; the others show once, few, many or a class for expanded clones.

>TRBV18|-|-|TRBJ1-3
CASSPGLHGGGNTIYF
TGTGCCAGCTCACCGGGCCTCCACGGGGGAGGAAACACCATATATTTT
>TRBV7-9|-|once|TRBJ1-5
CASSLRGSNQPQHF
TGTGCCAGCAGCTTACGGGGGAGCAATCAGCCCCAGCATTTT
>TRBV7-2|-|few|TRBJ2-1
CASSLVSGPEQFF
TGTGCCAGCAGCTTAGTAAGCGGTCCTGAGCAGTTCTTC
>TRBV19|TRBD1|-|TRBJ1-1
CASSRTGSQVTEAFF
TGTGCCAGTAGTAGGACAGGGTCGCAGGTCACTGAAGCTTTCTTT
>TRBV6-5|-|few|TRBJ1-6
CATRGGVSFNSPLHF
TGTGCCACCAGAGGGGGGGTATCGTTTAATTCACCCCTCCACTTT
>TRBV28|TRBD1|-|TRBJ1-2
CASRRRGGAGFNYGYTF
TGTGCCAGCAGGCGCCGAGGGGGCGCAGGATTTAACTATGGCTACACCTTC
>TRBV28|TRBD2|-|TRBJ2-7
CASREGLFYEQYF
TGTGCCAGCCGGGAGGGCCTATTCTACGAGCAGTACTTC
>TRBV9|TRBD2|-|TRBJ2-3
CASSVEGRGGTDTQYF
TGTGCCAGCAGCGTAGAAGGGCGGGGGGGCACAGATACGCAGTATTTT
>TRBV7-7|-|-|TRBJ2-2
CASSFQQGYTGELFF
TGTGCCAGCAGCTTTCAACAGGGCTACACCGGGGAGCTGTTTTTT
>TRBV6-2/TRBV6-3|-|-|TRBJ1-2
CASTPTGRAFYGYTF
TGTGCCAGCACCCCGACGGGCAGGGCCTTCTATGGCTACACCTTC